What follows are 20 T cell receptor beta chains derived from one specimen sequenced in a study of CD4+ T cells in melanoma. The data were produced by immunoSEQ multiplex PCR, yet TCRdb's version contains in-frame clones alone and is incomplete. This sample has 50,000 or so clones, with about 88% found just once. The sample was peripheral blood. Receptors were obtained from a human donor with melanoma.

The chain has TRBV18 and TRBJ1-1; TRBD1 might be the D (6 bases). This CDR3 is built from 15 residues. Trimming stripped 2 bases from V and 1 base from J, with 11 bases between. CDR1 and CDR2 (germline): KGHSH, LQKENI. The CDR3, as DNA: TGTGCCAGCTCACCAACGGACAGATCGAACACTGAAGCTTTCTTT. It translates to CASSPTDRSNTEAFF.

This clone was observed a single time. This chain uses TRBV5-6 with TRBJ1-1; D call uncertain. The V end was cut by 0 bases, the J end by 7 bases, with 7 bases between. CDR3 length equals 12 residues. Looked up from germline, CDR1 is SGHDT and CDR2 is YYEEEE. The CDR3 bases are TGTGCCAGCAGCTTGGGTCCTGATGAAGCTTTCTTT. It yields the protein CASSLGPDEAFF.

The chain has TRBV7-2 and TRBJ2-5; perhaps TRBD1 as D (5 bases). V was cut by 3 bases and J by 0 bases, with 11 bases left in between. This CDR3 has 15 amino acids. Germline V gives CDR1 SGHTA, CDR2 FQGNSA. The CDR3 reads CASSFSTAYQETQYF. CDR3 nucleotides: TGTGCCAGCAGCTTTTCGACAGCGTACCAAGAGACCCAGTACTTC. The complete variable domain, with remaining parts taken from reference TRBV7-2 and TRBJ2-5, reads GAGVSQSPSNKVTEKGKDVELRCDPISGHTALYWYRQSLGQGLEFLIYFQGNSAPDKSGLPSDRFSAERTGGSVSTLTIQRTQQEDSAVYLCASSFSTAYQETQYFGPGTRLLVL.

V usage is TRBV19 and J usage is TRBJ1-1, with D possibly being TRBD1 (6 bases). V was shortened by 8 bases and J by 3 bases, with 16 bases between the two germline ends. Germline V gene lookup returns CDR1 LNHDA and CDR2 SQIVND (reference sequence). This CDR3 comprises 14 residues. CDR3 sequence (DNA): TGTGCCAGTGCCCCAGGGGATCGCGACACTGAAGCTTTCTTT. Its translation: CASAPGDRDTEAFF.

The V call is TRBV19, the J call TRBJ2-2, with D perhaps matching TRBD2 (6 bases). The CDR3 consists of 14 residues. Germline V gene sequence: CDR1 LNHDA, CDR2 SQIVND (reference sequence). V lost 6 bases, J lost 4 bases, and 12 bases lay in between. The CDR3: CASSPAGSTGELFF. The CDR3 DNA is TGTGCCAGTAGCCCGGCGGGGTCCACCGGGGAGCTGTTTTTT.

The gene calls are TRBV6-1 and TRBJ1-5; the D is unclear. The CDR3 consists of 16 residues. The germline V gene encodes CDR1 MNHNS and CDR2 SASEGT. Trimming took off 0 bases at V and 0 bases at J, with 9 bases between the two ends. In DNA, the CDR3 is TGTGCCAGCAGTGAAGCGGTCGGGTATAGCAATCAGCCCCAGCATTTT. Its protein is CASSEAVGYSNQPQHF.

The J gene is TRBJ2-1, the V gene TRBV4-2; 14 positions match TRBD2. Trimming removed 11 bases from V and 7 bases from J; junction bases left unmatched: 10. The germline gives CDR1 LGHNA, CDR2 YNFKEQ. The CDR3 consists of 15 residues. The chain's CDR3 is CAAGTSGGSLNEQFF. The CDR3 DNA sequence: TGTGCCGCGGGGACTAGCGGGGGCTCCTTGAATGAGCAGTTCTTC.

The rearrangement joins TRBV5-1 to TRBJ2-5; TRBD2 might be the D (7 bases). The length of the CDR3 is 15 residues. Germline CDR1 is SGHRS and CDR2 is YFSETQ. V lost 1 base, J lost 5 bases, and 15 bases lay in between. CDR3 protein: CASSLSGGAWETQYF. Written as DNA, the CDR3 is TGCGCCAGCAGCTTGAGTGGGGGGGCCTGGGAGACCCAGTACTTC.

This clone appeared once. This chain connects TRBV5-1 to TRBJ1-2; D not resolved. V gave up 0 bases and J gave up 1 base, with 4 bases separating them. The CDR3 is 13 residues long. CDR1 and CDR2 from the germline V gene are SGHRS and YFSETQ. Written as DNA, the CDR3 is TGCGCCAGCAGCTTGGGAGATAACTATGGCTACACCTTC. Its protein is CASSLGDNYGYTF.

The rearrangement joins TRBV28 to TRBJ1-2, with D uncertain. Trimming left V 6 bases short and J 3 bases short, with 11 bases between. Germline V lookup: CDR1 MDHEN, CDR2 SYDVKM. The CDR3 spans 13 residues. CDR3 nucleotide sequence: TGTGCCAGCAGCTCGGACGGATACTATGGCTACACCTTC. As protein: CASSSDGYYGYTF.

The V and J genes are TRBV5-5 and TRBJ2-1; the D gene could be TRBD1 or TRBD2 (5 bases each). V was pared by 4 bases and J by 6 bases, with 17 bases between. The CDR3 covers 15 residues. From germline, CDR1 is SGHKS and CDR2 YYEKEE (reference sequence). CDR3 protein: CASSLRDPTPNEQFF. The CDR3 DNA reads TGTGCCAGCAGCCTCCGGGACCCGACCCCCAATGAGCAGTTCTTC. The whole variable domain, filled in from reference TRBV5-5 and TRBJ2-1, reads DAGVTQSPTHLIKTRGQQVTLRCSPISGHKSVSWYQQVLGQGPQFIFQYYEKEERGRGNFPDRFSARQFPNYSSELNVNALLLGDSALYLCASSLRDPTPNEQFFGPGTRLTVL.

The chain carries TRBV7-2 and TRBJ2-7; weak D call: TRBD2 (6 bases). Between the trimmed V and J ends, which lost 2 bases and 5 bases, there was a span of 7 bases. This CDR3 is 12 amino acids long. Germline-derived CDR1 and CDR2 are SGHTA and FQGNSA. Here the CDR3 reads CASSLSGDEQYF. CDR3 DNA: TGTGCCAGCAGCTTATCGGGAGACGAGCAGTACTTC. The complete variable domain, with remaining parts taken from reference TRBV7-2 and TRBJ2-7, reads GAGVSQSPSNKVTEKGKDVELRCDPISGHTALYWYRQSLGQGLEFLIYFQGNSAPDKSGLPSDRFSAERTGGSVSTLTIQRTQQEDSAVYLCASSLSGDEQYFGPGTRLTVT.

V gene TRBV15 combines with J gene TRBJ2-7; a weak D match, TRBD2 (5 bases). V was cut by 4 bases and J by 4 bases, with 11 bases left in between. Germline V gene lookup returns CDR1 LNHNV and CDR2 YYDKDF (reference sequence). This CDR3 is 13 amino acids long. The chain's CDR3 is CATSIRGSYEQYF. CDR3 nucleotides: TGTGCCACCAGCATTCGGGGTAGTTACGAGCAGTACTTC.

The chain recombines TRBV4-1 with TRBJ1-2; possibly TRBD1 for D (5 bases). V shed 2 bases and J shed 4 bases, with 17 bases lying between them. CDR3 size: 16 residues. The germline gives CDR1 MGHRA, CDR2 YSYEKL. CDR3 amino acids: CASSQPGRGRSYGYTF. The CDR3 DNA sequence: TGCGCCAGCAGCCAACCAGGGAGGGGTAGGAGCTATGGCTACACCTTC.

The rearrangement uses TRBV29-1 and TRBJ1-2; TRBD1 matches 8 bases. V shed 6 bases and J 2 bases; nucleotides not matched to a gene: 5. The CDR3 has 13 amino acids. CDR1 SQVTM and CDR2 ANQGSEA come from the germline V gene. CDR3 nucleotides: TGCAGCGTGTGGACAGGGTCCAACTATGGCTACACCTTC. Protein product: CSVWTGSNYGYTF. Filled out from reference TRBV29-1 and TRBJ1-2, the complete variable domain reads SAVISQKPSRDICQRGTSLTIQCQVDSQVTMMFWYRQQPGQSLTLIATANQGSEATYESGFVIDKFPISRPNLTFSTLTVSNMSPEDSSIYLCSVWTGSNYGYTFGSGTRLTVV.

V usage is TRBV7-2 and J usage is TRBJ1-2, with D possibly TRBD1 on 6 matching bases. The CDR3 contains 17 residues. The V gene's germline CDR1 is SGHTA and CDR2 FQGNSA. Deletions cut 7 bases from V and 4 bases from J, with 25 bases between. DNA of the CDR3: TGTGCCAGCACCTTGACAGGCTCTACTCTTGATATCTATGGCTACACCTTC. This sequence encodes CASTLTGSTLDIYGYTF.

The chain carries TRBV20-1 and TRBJ1-4; D is unresolved. The germline CDR1 and CDR2 sequences are DFQATT and SNEGSKA (reference sequence). The CDR3 is 10 amino acids. Trimming cost V 3 bases and J 6 bases, with 2 bases left between them. CDR3 region: CSARDEKLFF. CDR3 bases: TGCAGTGCTAGGGATGAAAAACTGTTTTTT.

V and J are TRBV5-1 and TRBJ2-5; D uncertain. This CDR3 contains 15 residues. The germline V gene has CDR1 SGHRS and CDR2 YFSETQ. Between the trimmed V and J ends, which lost 0 bases and 2 bases, there was a span of 11 bases. In nucleotides, the CDR3 is TGCGCCAGCAGCTTGGCCCCAGGCCAGCAAGAGACCCAGTACTTC. Amino acid sequence: CASSLAPGQQETQYF.

The J gene is TRBJ1-1, the V gene TRBV12-5; no definite D call. Germline assignment: CDR1 LGHNT and CDR2 FRNRAP. Trimming removed 5 bases from V and 1 base from J, with 8 bases in between. This CDR3 is 13 amino acids long. The CDR3 region has the DNA TGTGCTAGTGGTAGCGGGTGGAACACTGAAGCTTTCTTT. This translates into CASGSGWNTEAFF.

The CDR3 protein is CASSESAGSSGNTIYF. CDR3 sequence (DNA): TGTGCCAGCAGTGAATCGGCGGGAAGCTCTGGAAACACCATATATTTT. The chain is built from TRBV6-1 and TRBJ1-3, with unresolved D. Per germline, CDR1 MNHNS and CDR2 SASEGT. V dropped 2 bases and J dropped 0 bases, with 11 bases sitting between them. The CDR3 extends over 16 amino acids.